This TCR beta chain derives from a study of regulatory T cells in long-lasting Graves disease. To make TCR beta libraries, researchers used iRepertoire HTBI primers and Arm-PCR of CDR3 regions. TCRdb processed the multiplex PCR reads anew with MiXCR; each CDR3 protein has one entry. There are more than 450,000 distinct CDR3 sequences in the sample; roughly 16% occur only once, and approximately 12% lies in the top ten. This clonotype was seen ten or more times. Its antigen is as yet unknown. The time point was: newly diagnosed GD, antithyroid drugs for less than 3 months. There was RNA extracted from PBMCs, and the TCR library was made from it. Findings and limits, study-wide: Rather than thyroid tissue, only peripheral blood underwent study. TCR diversity in persistent Graves' patients was below that of newly diagnosed ones. Gene preferences differed: TRBV28, TRBJ1-2, TRBJ2-5 in persistent cases.

The CDR3 sequence is 14 residues long. The V gene end was trimmed by 4 bases and the J gene end by 5 bases; junction bases not matched to a gene: 4. Germline assignment: CDR1 MDHEN and CDR2 SYDVKM. The same sample was also studied in work on T cells in Graves' hyperthyroidism and ophthalmopathy.

Source: peripheral blood mononuclear cells (PBMCs), taken at new diagnosis, from a patient treated with antithyroid drugs. The origin of this receptor is a man between 35 and 55 years old with Graves disease. The chain recombines TRBV28 with TRBJ1-2, with TRBD1 identical over 10 bases. In DNA form, the CDR3 reads TGTGCCAGCAGTTCGGGACAGGGGCGGTATGGCTACACCTTC. Translation gives CASSSGQGRYGYTF.